Listed below are T cell receptor beta chains from one sample, sequenced in a study of cytomegalovirus exposure and HLA in healthy donors. Repertoires were generated with immunoSEQ multiplex PCR, while TCRdb's copy carries only in-frame clones and drops some. The sample shows about 210,000 clones, more than 70% of them seen only once. Sequencing input: PBMCs. The source is a man aged 40-49 years in good health and CMV-seropositive. Both conserved end residues are part of each CDR3. D genes are given only for firm matches. Clone size is shown for a subset of rows, as once, few, many or a class of expanded clone.

D	J	size	V	CDR3	DNA
-	TRBJ2-3	few	TRBV19	CASSLGAASTDTQYF	TGTGCCAGTAGTTTGGGGGCCGCTAGCACAGATACGCAGTATTTT
-	TRBJ1-3	-	TRBV19	CASSVYGQASGNTIYF	TGTGCCAGTAGTGTATACGGACAAGCATCTGGAAACACCATATATTTT
TRBD1	TRBJ2-7	-	TRBV5-1	CASSRQGSSYEQYF	TGCGCCAGCAGCCGACAGGGGAGCTCCTACGAGCAGTACTTC
-	TRBJ1-2	-	TRBV5-1	CASSIDSHSAGYTF	TGCGCCAGCAGCATTGACAGCCACTCGGCGGGCTACACCTTC
TRBD2	TRBJ2-1	-	TRBV5-6	CASTTSGEGSYNEQFF	TGTGCCAGCACTACTAGCGGGGAGGGCTCCTACAATGAGCAGTTCTTC
TRBD1	TRBJ1-4	few	TRBV7-9	CASAGTDREKLFF	TGTGCCAGCGCTGGGACAGACCGAGAAAAACTGTTTTTT
TRBD2	TRBJ2-7	-	TRBV12-5	CASGLLAGVFEQYF	TGTGCTAGTGGCCTACTAGCGGGGGTGTTCGAGCAGTACTTC
TRBD2	TRBJ2-3	-	TRBV7-8	CASSFVSGRISDTQYF	TGTGCCAGCAGCTTTGTAAGCGGGAGGATCTCAGATACGCAGTATTTT
TRBD1	TRBJ1-2	once	TRBV6-1	CASRGDRARIYGYTF	TGTGCCAGCAGGGGGGACAGGGCCCGAATTTATGGCTACACCTTC
-	TRBJ1-1	-	TRBV30	CAWNPRGHNTEAFF	TGTGCCTGGAATCCGCGGGGGCACAACACTGAAGCTTTCTTT
-	TRBJ1-1	-	TRBV25-1	CASSDITEAFF	TGTGCCAGCAGTGATATCACTGAAGCTTTCTTT
TRBD1	TRBJ2-5	-	TRBV7-8	CASSLGDRGETQYF	TGTGCCAGCAGCTTAGGGGACAGGGGAGAGACCCAGTACTTC
TRBD2	TRBJ2-1	once	TRBV6-5	CASSYNREGYNEQFF	TGTGCCAGCAGTTACAACCGGGAGGGGTACAATGAGCAGTTCTTC
TRBD2	TRBJ2-1	-	TRBV7-8	CASSTSTSGSYNEQFF	TGTGCCAGCAGCACCTCTACTAGCGGGAGTTACAATGAGCAGTTCTTC
TRBD2	TRBJ2-3	-	TRBV5-1	CASSQMDGTSGLPSTDTQYF	TGCGCCAGCAGCCAAATGGATGGGACTAGCGGTCTCCCTAGCACAGATACGCAGTATTTT
-	TRBJ1-1	-	TRBV6-1	CASSELGEDTEAFF	TGTGCCAGCAGTGAGCTGGGGGAGGACACTGAAGCTTTCTTT
-	TRBJ2-3	-	TRBV5-1	CASSFTPQFSSTDTQYF	TGCGCCAGCAGCTTTACCCCACAGTTTTCTAGCACAGATACGCAGTATTTT
-	TRBJ2-1	few	TRBV5-1	CASSRPGADEQFF	TGCGCCAGCAGCAGGCCCGGCGCGGATGAGCAGTTCTTC
TRBD1	TRBJ1-3	-	TRBV7-8	CASSLLPGQGQLDTIYF	TGTGCCAGCAGCCTCTTGCCGGGACAGGGGCAGTTGGACACCATATATTTT
-	TRBJ1-2	few	TRBV28	CASSLLQGGYTF	TGTGCCAGCAGCCTCCTACAGGGAGGCTACACCTTC
-	TRBJ1-4	-	TRBV9	CASSAHRTANEKLFF	TGTGCCAGCAGCGCCCACAGGACCGCTAATGAAAAACTGTTTTTT
TRBD1	TRBJ2-7	-	TRBV5-1	CASSQGTGSYEQYF	TGCGCCAGCAGCCAAGGGACAGGGTCCTACGAGCAGTACTTC
-	TRBJ1-1	-	TRBV6-6	CASSYSERAFF	TGTGCCAGCAGTTACTCTGAGAGGGCTTTCTTT
-	TRBJ1-2	-	TRBV18	CASSPPTGGYTF	TGTGCCAGCTCACCACCGACGGGAGGCTACACCTTC
TRBD1	TRBJ2-1	-	TRBV5-1	CASSLTGAVNEQFF	TGCGCCAGCAGCTTGACAGGGGCGGTTAATGAGCAGTTCTTC
-	TRBJ2-3	-	TRBV10-3	CAISESSGLGTDTQYF	TGTGCCATCAGTGAGTCGTCAGGCCTCGGCACAGATACGCAGTATTTT
-	TRBJ2-1	-	TRBV10-1	CASGGPSYEQFF	TGCGCCAGCGGCGGTCCTAGCTATGAGCAGTTCTTC
-	TRBJ1-2	-	TRBV5-6	CASSPDLNPYGYTF	TGTGCCAGCAGCCCCGACTTAAATCCCTATGGCTACACCTTC
TRBD2	TRBJ2-7	-	TRBV7-8	CASSFPLAGSSYEQYF	TGTGCCAGCAGCTTCCCACTAGCGGGAAGCTCCTACGAGCAGTACTTC
TRBD1	TRBJ1-1	-	TRBV5-1	CASSGGTGMNTEAFF	TGCGCCAGCAGCGGGGGGACAGGGATGAACACTGAAGCTTTCTTT
TRBD2	TRBJ2-6	-	TRBV28	CASSLAGLAGGHLSGANVLTF	TGTGCCAGCAGTCTCGCCGGACTAGCGGGAGGCCATCTCTCTGGGGCCAACGTCCTGACTTTC
TRBD1	TRBJ2-7	-	TRBV5-6	CASSTRTGPYEQYF	TGTGCCAGCAGCACCCGGACAGGGCCCTACGAGCAGTACTTC
-	TRBJ1-2	-	TRBV6-5	CASSYSTAYGYTF	TGTGCCAGCAGTTACTCGACAGCCTATGGCTACACCTTC
TRBD1	TRBJ1-1	-	TRBV11-2	CASSYRDREMNTEAFF	TGTGCCAGCAGCTACCGGGACAGAGAAATGAACACTGAAGCTTTCTTT
-	TRBJ2-7	-	TRBV10-1	CASSEAGRFSLYEQYF	TGCGCCAGCAGTGAGGCGGGAAGGTTTTCACTCTACGAGCAGTACTTC
-	TRBJ2-1	-	TRBV5-6	CASSLEGGQFF	TGTGCCAGCAGCTTGGAAGGCGGACAGTTCTTC
TRBD1	TRBJ1-2	-	TRBV27	CASSLSSRTGSFYGYTF	TGTGCCAGCAGTTTATCGTCCCGGACAGGGTCTTTCTATGGCTACACCTTC
-	TRBJ2-3	-	TRBV5-5	CASSFEADTQYF	TGTGCCAGCAGCTTTGAGGCAGATACGCAGTATTTT
TRBD2	TRBJ2-2	-	TRBV7-9	CASSYPGTSRTGELFF	TGTGCCAGCAGCTACCCCGGGACTAGTAGAACCGGGGAGCTGTTTTTT
TRBD1	TRBJ1-5	few	TRBV19	CASSISARGYQPQHF	TGTGCCAGTAGTATTTCGGCCAGGGGGTATCAGCCCCAGCATTTT
TRBD2	TRBJ2-7	-	TRBV19	CATIPSGSHEQYF	TGTGCCACCATCCCCAGCGGGAGCCACGAGCAGTACTTC
-	TRBJ2-1	-	TRBV6-1	CASSETVSSYNEQFF	TGTGCCAGCAGTGAGACAGTCAGCTCCTACAATGAGCAGTTCTTC
TRBD1	TRBJ2-3	-	TRBV6-1	CASSEYRGRGTDTQYF	TGTGCCAGCAGTGAATACAGGGGGCGTGGCACAGATACGCAGTATTTT
TRBD1	TRBJ1-5	-	TRBV30	CAWTGQNSNQPQHF	TGTGCCTGGACGGGACAGAATAGCAATCAGCCCCAGCATTTT
-	TRBJ2-5	-	TRBV7-6	CASSPRSKTQYF	TGTGCCAGCAGCCCCCGGTCAAAGACCCAGTACTTC
-	TRBJ2-7	few	TRBV9	CASSVEAGSSYEQYF	TGTGCCAGCAGCGTAGAGGCGGGAAGCTCCTACGAGCAGTACTTC
-	TRBJ1-5	-	TRBV19	CASSPQGVGSNQPQHF	TGTGCCAGTAGTCCACAGGGTGTGGGAAGCAATCAGCCCCAGCATTTT
-	TRBJ2-1	-	TRBV11-2	CASSPEGGTQRRQQFF	TGTGCCAGCAGTCCCGAGGGGGGGACACAACGCCGTCAGCAGTTCTTC
-	TRBJ2-6	few	TRBV11-2	CASSAEVANVLTF	TGTGCCAGCAGCGCTGAGGTGGCCAACGTCCTGACTTTC
TRBD1	TRBJ2-7	-	TRBV5-8	CASSFTGGRSYEQYF	TGTGCCAGCAGCTTTACAGGGGGGAGGTCCTACGAGCAGTACTTC
TRBD1	TRBJ1-1	-	TRBV19	CASSIGLQGASEAFF	TGTGCCAGTAGTATAGGTCTCCAGGGGGCATCTGAAGCTTTCTTT
-	TRBJ2-7	once	TRBV11-3	CASSLVEGYEQYF	TGTGCCAGCAGCTTAGTTGAGGGCTACGAGCAGTACTTC
TRBD1	TRBJ1-2	-	TRBV5-1	CASSPLTGSTNGYTF	TGCGCCAGCAGCCCTCTGACAGGGTCAACGAATGGCTACACCTTC
-	TRBJ2-5	once	TRBV19	CASSIESRRGRLQETQYF	TGTGCCAGTAGTATAGAGTCCCGAAGGGGCCGCCTCCAAGAGACCCAGTACTTC
-	TRBJ2-1	once	TRBV9	CASSLGLIRYNEQFF	TGTGCCAGCAGCTTGGGACTGATTAGATACAATGAGCAGTTCTTC
TRBD1	TRBJ1-2	-	TRBV30	CAWTPDRGLHGYTF	TGTGCCTGGACCCCTGACAGGGGCCTGCACGGCTACACCTTC